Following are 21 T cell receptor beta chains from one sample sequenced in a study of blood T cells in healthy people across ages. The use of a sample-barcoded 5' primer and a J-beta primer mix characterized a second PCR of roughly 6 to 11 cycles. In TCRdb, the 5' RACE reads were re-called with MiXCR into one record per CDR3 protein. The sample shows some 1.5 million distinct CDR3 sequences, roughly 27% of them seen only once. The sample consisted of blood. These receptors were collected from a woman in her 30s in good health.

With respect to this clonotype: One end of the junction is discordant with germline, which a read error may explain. The CDR3 spells CSSTERGNEKLFF. The DNA of the CDR3 is TGTTCCAGCACCGAGAGGGGTAATGAAAAACTGTTTTTT. The chain couples TRBV7-2 to TRBJ1-4; D is perhaps TRBD1 (5 bases). The CDR3 totals 13 residues. CDR1 is SGHTA and CDR2 is FQGNSA in the germline V gene.

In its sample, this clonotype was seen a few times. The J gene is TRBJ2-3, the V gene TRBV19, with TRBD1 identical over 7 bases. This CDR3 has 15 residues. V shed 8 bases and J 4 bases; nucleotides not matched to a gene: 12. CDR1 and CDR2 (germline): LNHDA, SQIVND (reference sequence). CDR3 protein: CASSMTGSNADTQYF. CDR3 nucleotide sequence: TGTGCCAGTTCGATGACAGGGTCGAACGCAGATACGCAGTATTTT.

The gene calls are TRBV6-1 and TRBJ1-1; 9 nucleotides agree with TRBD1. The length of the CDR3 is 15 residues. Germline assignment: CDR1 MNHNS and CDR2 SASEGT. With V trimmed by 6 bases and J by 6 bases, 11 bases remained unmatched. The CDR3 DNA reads TGTGCCAGCAGGAGTGCACAGGGGGCGAGCGCTGAAGCTTTCTTT. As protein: CASRSAQGASAEAFF.

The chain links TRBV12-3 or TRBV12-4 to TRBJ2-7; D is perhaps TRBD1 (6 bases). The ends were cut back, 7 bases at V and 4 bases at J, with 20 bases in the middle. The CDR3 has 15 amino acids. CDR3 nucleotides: TGTGCCAGCACTCCGTCCGGACAGCGGACTTACGAGCAGTACTTC. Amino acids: CASTPSGQRTYEQYF.

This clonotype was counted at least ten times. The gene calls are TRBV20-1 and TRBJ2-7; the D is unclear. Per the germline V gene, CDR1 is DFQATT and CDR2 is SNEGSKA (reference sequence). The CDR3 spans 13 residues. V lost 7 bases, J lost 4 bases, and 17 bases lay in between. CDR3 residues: CSDSLPDNYEQYF. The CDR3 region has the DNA TGCAGTGATAGTCTCCCCGACAATTACGAGCAGTACTTC.

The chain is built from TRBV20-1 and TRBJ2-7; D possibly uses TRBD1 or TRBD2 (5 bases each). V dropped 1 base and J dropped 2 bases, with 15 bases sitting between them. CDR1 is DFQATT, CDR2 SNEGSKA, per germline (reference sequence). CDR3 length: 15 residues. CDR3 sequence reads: CSARVERKGAYEQYF. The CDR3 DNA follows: TGCAGTGCTAGAGTGGAGCGGAAAGGGGCCTACGAGCAGTACTTC.

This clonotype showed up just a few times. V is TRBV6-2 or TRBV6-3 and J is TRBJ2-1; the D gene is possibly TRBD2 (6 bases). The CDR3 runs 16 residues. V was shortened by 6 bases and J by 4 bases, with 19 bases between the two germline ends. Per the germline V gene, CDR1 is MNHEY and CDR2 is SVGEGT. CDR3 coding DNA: TGTGCCAGCAGCCCTCGACGGAGGGGTGCGTACAATGAGCAGTTCTTC. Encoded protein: CASSPRRRGAYNEQFF.

CDR3 loop: CASSLSPGATEAFF. The CDR3 DNA reads as TGTGCCAGCAGCTTAAGCCCGGGGGCCACTGAAGCTTTCTTT. The chain links TRBV11-2 to TRBJ1-1, with D possibly matching TRBD1 (6 bases). Germline assignment: CDR1 SGHAT and CDR2 FQNNGV. CDR3 length: 14 residues. Trimming removed 2 bases at V and 4 bases at J, with 11 bases between.

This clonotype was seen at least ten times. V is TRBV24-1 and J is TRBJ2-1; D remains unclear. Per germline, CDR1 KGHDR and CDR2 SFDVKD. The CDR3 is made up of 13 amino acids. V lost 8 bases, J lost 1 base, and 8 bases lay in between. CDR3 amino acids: CATNSRSYNEQFF. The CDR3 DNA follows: TGTGCCACCAATTCCCGATCCTACAATGAGCAGTTCTTC.

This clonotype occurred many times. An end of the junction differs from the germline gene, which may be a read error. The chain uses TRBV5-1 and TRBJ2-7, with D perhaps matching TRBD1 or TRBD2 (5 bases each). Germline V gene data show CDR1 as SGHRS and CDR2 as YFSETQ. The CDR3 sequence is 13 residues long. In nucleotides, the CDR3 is TGTGCCAGCAGCTCGGGACCCACCTACGAGCAGTACTTC. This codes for CASSSGPTYEQYF.

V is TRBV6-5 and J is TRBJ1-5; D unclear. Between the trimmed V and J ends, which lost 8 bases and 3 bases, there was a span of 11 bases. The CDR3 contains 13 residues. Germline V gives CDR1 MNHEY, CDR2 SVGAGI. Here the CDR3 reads CASQREDNQPQHF. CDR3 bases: TGTGCCAGCCAGAGGGAGGACAATCAGCCCCAGCATTTT.

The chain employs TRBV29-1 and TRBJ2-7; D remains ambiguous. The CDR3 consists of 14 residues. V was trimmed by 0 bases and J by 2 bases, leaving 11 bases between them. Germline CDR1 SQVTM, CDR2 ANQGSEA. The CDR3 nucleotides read TGCAGCGTTGAAGAGAGTGAGAGAACCTACGAGCAGTACTTC. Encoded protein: CSVEESERTYEQYF.

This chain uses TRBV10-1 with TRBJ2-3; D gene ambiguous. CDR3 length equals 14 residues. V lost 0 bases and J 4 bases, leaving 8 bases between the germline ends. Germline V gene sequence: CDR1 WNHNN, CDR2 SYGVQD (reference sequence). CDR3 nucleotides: TGCGCCAGCAGTGAGTCGACCGGTCCAGATACGCAGTATTTT. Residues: CASSESTGPDTQYF.

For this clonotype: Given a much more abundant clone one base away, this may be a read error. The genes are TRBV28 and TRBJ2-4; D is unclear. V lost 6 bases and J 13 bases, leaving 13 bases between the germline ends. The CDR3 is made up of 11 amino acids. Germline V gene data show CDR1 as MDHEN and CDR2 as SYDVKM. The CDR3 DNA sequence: TGTGCCAGCAGCCATATCTACAAGCAGTACTTC. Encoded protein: CASSHIYKQYF.

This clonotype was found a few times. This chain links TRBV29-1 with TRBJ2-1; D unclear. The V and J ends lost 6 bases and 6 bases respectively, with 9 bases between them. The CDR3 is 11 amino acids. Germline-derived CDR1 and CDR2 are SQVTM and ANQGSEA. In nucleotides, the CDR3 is TGCAGCGTGAGCATTGCCAATGAGCAGTTCTTC. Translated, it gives CSVSIANEQFF.

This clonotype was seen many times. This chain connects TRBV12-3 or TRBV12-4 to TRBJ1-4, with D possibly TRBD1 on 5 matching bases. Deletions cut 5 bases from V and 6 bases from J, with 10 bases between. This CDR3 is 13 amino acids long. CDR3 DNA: TGTGCCAGCAGTCACCGGGGGTATGAAAAACTGTTTTTT. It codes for CASSHRGYEKLFF.

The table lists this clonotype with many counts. The CDR3 reads CASSPRGRGTDTQYF. The CDR3 DNA sequence: TGCGCCAGCAGCCCCCGGGGGCGCGGTACAGATACGCAGTATTTT. The V call is TRBV5-1, the J call TRBJ2-3; D tentatively fits TRBD1 or TRBD2 (6 bases each). The V gene lost 4 bases and the J gene lost 3 bases, with 15 bases spanning the gap. The CDR3 has 15 residues. CDR1 is SGHRS and CDR2 is YFSETQ in the germline V gene.

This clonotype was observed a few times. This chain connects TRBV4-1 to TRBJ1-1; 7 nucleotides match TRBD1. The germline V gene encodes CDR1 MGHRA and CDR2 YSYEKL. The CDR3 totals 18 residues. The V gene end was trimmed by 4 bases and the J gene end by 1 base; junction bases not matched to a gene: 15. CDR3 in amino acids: CASSPGVLTGLKNTEAFF. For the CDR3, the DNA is TGCGCCAGCAGCCCCGGGGTTCTGACAGGGCTTAAGAACACTGAAGCTTTCTTT.

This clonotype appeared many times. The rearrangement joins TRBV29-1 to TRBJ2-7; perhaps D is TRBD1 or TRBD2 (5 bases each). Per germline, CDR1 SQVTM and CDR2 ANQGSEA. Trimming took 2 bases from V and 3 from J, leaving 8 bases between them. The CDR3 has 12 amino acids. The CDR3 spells CSVERDGYEQYF. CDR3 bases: TGCAGCGTTGAAAGGGACGGCTACGAGCAGTACTTC.

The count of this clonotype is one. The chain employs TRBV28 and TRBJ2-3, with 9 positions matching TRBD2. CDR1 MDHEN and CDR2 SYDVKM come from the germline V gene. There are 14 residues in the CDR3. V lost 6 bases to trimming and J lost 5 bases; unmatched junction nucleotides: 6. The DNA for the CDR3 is TGTGCCAGCAGCCTAGCGGGGCCGAGAGATACGCAGTATTTT. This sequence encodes CASSLAGPRDTQYF.

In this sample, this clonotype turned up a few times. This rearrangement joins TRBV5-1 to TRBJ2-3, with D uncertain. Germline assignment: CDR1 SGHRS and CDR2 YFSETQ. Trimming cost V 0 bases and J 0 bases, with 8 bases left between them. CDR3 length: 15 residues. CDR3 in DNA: TGCGCCAGCAGCTTGGCTGTTACTAGCACAGATACGCAGTATTTT. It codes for CASSLAVTSTDTQYF.